The 20 T cell receptor beta chains listed next were all sequenced from one sample in a study of beta chain features in type 1 diabetes. Points from the study as a whole: A moderate, significant TCRB CDR3 shortening appeared in type 1 diabetes across four CD4+ subsets.

Expressed TCRB transcripts were sequenced because the entire RNA isolate underwent reverse transcription. Assay: immunoSEQ multiplex PCR; the TCRdb copy retains only in-frame clones and omits some. The sample includes roughly 300,000 clones, roughly 13% seen only once; the top ten take 0.017%. What these receptors recognize is not known. Sample: naive CD4+ T cells from blood. Every receptor here comes from a man between 25 and 39 years old with type 1 diabetes.

The rearrangement links TRBV19 to TRBJ1-5; the D gene is possibly TRBD1 (5 bases). From germline, CDR1 is LNHDA and CDR2 SQIVND (reference sequence). The CDR3 extends over 13 amino acids. V lost 8 bases and J lost 5, with 13 bases in between. The CDR3 sequence is CASSGGVDQPQHF. The CDR3 nucleotides are TGTGCCAGTTCCGGGGGTGTTGATCAGCCCCAGCATTTT. Supplemented by reference TRBV19 and TRBJ1-5, the full variable domain reads DGGITQSPKYLFRKEGQNVTLSCEQNLNHDAMYWYRQDPGQGLRLIYYSQIVNDFQKGDIAEGYSVSREKKESFPLTVTSAQKNPTAFYLCASSGGVDQPQHFGDGTRLSIL.

This clone occurred a few times. This rearrangement joins TRBV15 to TRBJ1-5; tentative D call: TRBD1 (5 bases). The CDR3 is made up of 14 amino acids. The V gene lost 0 bases and the J gene lost 6 bases, with 9 bases spanning the gap. The V gene's germline CDR1 is LNHNV and CDR2 YYDKDF (reference sequence). CDR3 amino acids: CATSRDRASQPQHF. CDR3 bases: TGTGCCACCAGCAGAGACAGGGCCAGTCAGCCCCAGCATTTT.

In its sample, this clone was seen a few times. The V call is TRBV29-1, the J call TRBJ2-1, with 11 bases identical to TRBD2. There are 15 residues in the CDR3. Germline values: CDR1 SQVTM, CDR2 ANQGSEA. With 7 bases clipped from V and 6 bases from J, the junction kept 11 bases outside the gene matches. CDR3 DNA: TGCAGCGGCCTTAGGGTAGCGGGAGGGACCAATGAGCAGTTCTTC. Protein: CSGLRVAGGTNEQFF.

CDR3 DNA: TGTGCCAGCAGCCCGGGGGGGACCCAGTACTTC. Amino acids: CASSPGGTQYF. The gene calls are TRBV7-9 and TRBJ2-5, with 7 bases fitting TRBD2. Germline CDR1 SEHNR, CDR2 FQNEAQ (reference sequence). V lost 5 bases to trimming and J lost 7 bases; unmatched junction nucleotides: 1. The CDR3 extends over 11 amino acids.

This clone came up a few times. The rearrangement links TRBV29-1 to TRBJ2-3; D is possibly TRBD2 (6 bases). Germline loops: CDR1 SQVTM, CDR2 ANQGSEA. CDR3 length equals 15 residues. Trimming removed 4 bases from V and 0 bases from J, with 14 bases in between. The CDR3: CSVVEGTFSTDTQYF. The CDR3 nucleotides are TGCAGCGTTGTGGAGGGAACCTTTAGCACAGATACGCAGTATTTT.

The chain has TRBV6-6 and TRBJ1-5; 7 bases line up with TRBD1. CDR3 length: 13 amino acids. Germline lookup yields CDR1 MNHNY and CDR2 SVGAGI (reference sequence). V gave up 6 bases and J gave up 9 bases; unmatched junction bases: 8. As DNA, the CDR3 is TGTGCCAGCAGAGACAGGGACCTTGGGCCCCAGCATTTT. This translates into CASRDRDLGPQHF.

This chain links TRBV6-5 with TRBJ2-7; 8 bases match TRBD2. The germline V gene encodes CDR1 MNHEY and CDR2 SVGAGI. The CDR3 runs 15 residues. The J segment lost 7 bases and the V segment lost 7 bases, leaving 15 bases of the junction unmatched. The CDR3: CASTYGGAGVREQYF. The DNA for the CDR3 is TGTGCCAGCACATACGGGGGAGCGGGAGTAAGGGAGCAGTACTTC.

The genes are TRBV20-1 and TRBJ2-1, with D hard to call. Germline V gives CDR1 DFQATT, CDR2 SNEGSKA (reference sequence). V shed 5 bases and J shed 8 bases, with 10 bases lying between them. CDR3 length: 11 residues. CDR3 nucleotides: TGCAGTGCTGCCCAACATGATGAGCAGTTCTTC. The encoded protein is CSAAQHDEQFF.

The chain has TRBV7-9 and TRBJ2-7; 7 bases agree with TRBD1. Trimming took 5 bases from V and 3 from J; bases not matched to a gene: 4. In germline, CDR1 is SEHNR, CDR2 FQNEAQ (reference sequence). CDR3 length: 13 residues. CDR3 protein: CASSKGQVYEQYF. The CDR3 nucleotides are TGTGCCAGCAGCAAAGGACAGGTCTACGAGCAGTACTTC.

This clone has more than one count but fewer than ten. The chain couples TRBV30 to TRBJ1-4, with 11 bases identical to TRBD1. J lost 6 bases, V lost 8 bases, and 11 bases had no gene match. Germline loops: CDR1 GTSNPN, CDR2 SVGIG (reference sequence). The CDR3 loop spans 15 amino acids. The CDR3 region has the DNA TGTGCCGCCCTGAAGGGGGGACAGGGGGATGAAAAACTGTTTTTT. Its translation is CAALKGGQGDEKLFF.

This clone appeared a single time. This rearrangement joins TRBV6-1 to TRBJ2-6, with TRBD1 matching over 12 bases. The germline V gene has CDR1 MNHNS and CDR2 SASEGT. The CDR3 has 15 amino acids. V trimming: 8 bases; J trimming: 4 bases; junction bases outside the gene matches: 3. The CDR3 sequence: CASRDRGPGANVLTF. The CDR3 nucleotides read TGTGCCAGCCGGGACAGGGGGCCCGGGGCCAACGTCCTGACTTTC.

V and J are TRBV19 and TRBJ2-7, with 7 nucleotides matching TRBD2. Germline loops: CDR1 LNHDA, CDR2 SQIVND (reference sequence). The CDR3 has 16 amino acids. V lost 3 bases and J lost 0; bases outside the gene matches: 8. CDR3 sequence reads: CASSIRLAEGSYEQYF. The CDR3 DNA reads as TGTGCCAGTAGTATTAGGCTAGCGGAGGGCTCCTACGAGCAGTACTTC.

This rearrangement joins TRBV7-3 to TRBJ1-1, with 7 bases aligning to TRBD1. The CDR3 runs to 14 residues. CDR1 and CDR2 (germline): SGHTA, FQGTGA. Trimming at V came to 4 bases and at J to 4 bases, leaving 6 bases not matched to a gene. The CDR3 DNA is TGTGCCAGCAGCTCCGGTAACAGGGGCACTGAAGCTTTCTTT. Translation gives CASSSGNRGTEAFF.

In its sample, this clone was seen a few times. The genes are TRBV28 and TRBJ2-7; possibly TRBD2 for D (5 bases). CDR3 length: 15 amino acids. The germline V gene encodes CDR1 MDHEN and CDR2 SYDVKM. V was pared by 4 bases and J by 6 bases, with 19 bases between. The CDR3 DNA reads as TGTGCCAGCAGTTCCCCCGGGGTAAGGAGATCCGAGCAGTACTTC. Protein sequence: CASSSPGVRRSEQYF.

V and J are TRBV9 and TRBJ1-2; no clear D gene. V gave up 0 bases and J gave up 5 bases, with 11 bases separating them. CDR1 SGDLS and CDR2 YYNGEE come from the germline V gene. The CDR3 sequence is 14 residues long. Here the CDR3 DNA reads TGTGCCAGCAGCGTAGGGGTGACGGGGTATGGCTACACCTTC. It codes for CASSVGVTGYGYTF.

This clone was picked up a small number of times. This chain connects TRBV11-2 to TRBJ1-4, with 12 bases matching TRBD1. CDR3 size: 14 residues. J lost 8 bases, V lost 5 bases, and 3 bases had no gene match. Germline CDR1 is SGHAT and CDR2 is FQNNGV. This chain's CDR3 is CASSRDRGREKLFF. Written as DNA, the CDR3 is TGTGCCAGCAGCCGGGACAGGGGGCGAGAAAAACTGTTTTTT.

About this clone: Other nucleotide sequences from this sample produce the same CDR3. The gene calls are TRBV29-1 and TRBJ2-3; D may be TRBD2 (6 bases). Germline-derived CDR1 and CDR2 are SQVTM and ANQGSEA. Deletions cut 6 bases from V and 0 bases from J, with 13 bases between. The CDR3 runs to 14 residues. CDR3 bases: TGCAGCGTGGAGCGCGGGGCTAGCACAGATACGCAGTATTTT. Protein sequence: CSVERGASTDTQYF.

The gene calls are TRBV18 and TRBJ2-7; D might be TRBD2 (6 bases). With 3 bases removed from V and 9 bases from J, the gap between germline ends came to 12 bases. Germline CDR1 reads KGHSH; CDR2 reads LQKENI. The CDR3 is 12 amino acids. The CDR3 DNA reads as TGTGCCAGCTCACCGGACCGCGGGGTGCAGTACTTC. It is translated as CASSPDRGVQYF.

The chain joins TRBV7-9 to TRBJ1-1; 7 bases are a match to TRBD1. Germline-derived CDR1 and CDR2 are SEHNR and FQNEAQ (reference sequence). With V trimmed by 1 base and J by 4 bases, 6 bases remained unmatched. The CDR3 is made up of 15 amino acids. CDR3 loop: CASSLGTGGFTEAFF. The CDR3 DNA follows: TGTGCCAGCAGCTTAGGGACAGGTGGATTCACTGAAGCTTTCTTT.

This clone was detected a few times. CDR3 in DNA: TGCGCCAGCAGCTTTGAATCCCACTGGACACAGTACTACAATGAGCAGTTCTTC. The encoded protein is CASSFESHWTQYYNEQFF. The rearrangement joins TRBV5-1 to TRBJ2-1, with D possibly TRBD1 on 5 matching bases. CDR3 size: 18 residues. Trimming removed 2 bases at V and 3 bases at J, with 21 bases between. Germline V gene lookup returns CDR1 SGHRS and CDR2 YFSETQ.